This T cell receptor (beta chain) was identified in a study of T cells in Graves' hyperthyroidism and ophthalmopathy. Regarding the study as a whole: The blood repertoire included most of the expanded thyroid clonotypes above 0.001. A model using 13 V-J features told ophthalmopathy apart from stable hyperthyroidism.

Regarding this clonotype: Its specificity is unknown.

The germline V gene has CDR1 MNHEY and CDR2 SVGEGT. This CDR3 spans 16 amino acids. The V end lost 0 bases, the J end lost 7 bases, and 19 bases lay between the germline ends. TCR beta CDR3 regions were amplified from RNA transcripts. A first-round RT-PCR of the TCR CDR3 used the HTBI primer set. TCRdb re-called the multiplex PCR reads with MiXCR, one entry per CDR3 protein. The data show some 690,000 distinct CDR3 sequences, with 15% to 20% seen just once and around a sixth held by the top ten. This receptor was identified in a man aged 45-60 years with Graves' hyperthyroidism. The gene calls are TRBV6-2 or TRBV6-3 and TRBJ2-7, with D maybe TRBD1 (6 bases). The sample taken for sequencing was blood. The CDR3 nucleotides read TGTGCCAGCAGTTACTCGTCGACAGGAGGCGGCGGGGAGCAGTACTTC. This sequence encodes CASSYSSTGGGGEQYF.